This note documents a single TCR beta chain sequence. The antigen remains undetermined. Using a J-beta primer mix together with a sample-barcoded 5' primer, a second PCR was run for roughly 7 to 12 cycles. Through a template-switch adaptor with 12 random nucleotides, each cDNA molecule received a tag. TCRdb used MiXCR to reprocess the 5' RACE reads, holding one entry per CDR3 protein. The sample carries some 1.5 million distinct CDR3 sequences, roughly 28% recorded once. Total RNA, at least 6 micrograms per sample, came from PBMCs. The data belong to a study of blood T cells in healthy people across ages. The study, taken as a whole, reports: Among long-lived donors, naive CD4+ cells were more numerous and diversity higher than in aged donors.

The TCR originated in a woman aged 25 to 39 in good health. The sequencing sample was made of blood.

The CDR3 DNA is TGCGCCAGCAGCAAGTCCGGGACAGGGGGGGAGCAGTACTTC. Its translation is CASSKSGTGGEQYF. The chain couples TRBV5-1 to TRBJ2-5; TRBD1 aligns across 11 bases. The CDR3 length is 14 residues. After removal of 4 bases from V and 11 bases from J, the junction contained 10 bases not matched to a gene. Looked up from germline, CDR1 is SGHRS and CDR2 is YFSETQ.